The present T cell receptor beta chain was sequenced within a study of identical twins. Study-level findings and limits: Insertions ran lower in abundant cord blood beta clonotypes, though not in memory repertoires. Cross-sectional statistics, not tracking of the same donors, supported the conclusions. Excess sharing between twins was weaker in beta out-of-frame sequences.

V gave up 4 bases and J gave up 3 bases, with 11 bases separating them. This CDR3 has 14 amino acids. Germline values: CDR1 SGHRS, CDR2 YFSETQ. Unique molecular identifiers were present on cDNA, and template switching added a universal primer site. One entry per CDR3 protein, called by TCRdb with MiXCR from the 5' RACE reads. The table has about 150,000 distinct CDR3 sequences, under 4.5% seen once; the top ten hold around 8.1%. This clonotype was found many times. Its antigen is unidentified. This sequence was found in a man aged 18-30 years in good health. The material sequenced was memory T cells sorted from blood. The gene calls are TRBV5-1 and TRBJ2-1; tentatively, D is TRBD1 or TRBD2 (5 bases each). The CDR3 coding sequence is TGCGCCAGCAGCCCGAGGGACGGCTACAATGAGCAGTTCTTC. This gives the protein CASSPRDGYNEQFF.